This T cell receptor beta chain was recorded in a study of T cells in Graves' hyperthyroidism and ophthalmopathy. General study findings and limits: Expanded thyroid clonotypes (above 0.001) were mostly also found in blood.

The source material, RNA transcripts, was used to amplify TCR beta CDR3 regions. In the first-round RT-PCR of the TCR CDR3, the HTBI primer set was used. In TCRdb, the multiplex PCR reads were re-called with MiXCR into one record per CDR3 protein. This table has a few hundred thousand distinct CDR3 sequences, 14% to 15% appearing once. CDR1 and CDR2 from the germline V gene are SGHRS and YFSETQ. The CDR3 length is 18 residues. V was pared by 0 bases and J by 7 bases, with 15 bases of the junction left unmatched. Patients aged 18 to 65 with hyperthyroidism were newly diagnosed, with duration under 2 months. Notes on this clonotype: Its antigen remains unidentified.

This TCR came from a woman in her twenties or thirties with Graves' hyperthyroidism. Material: blood. This chain connects TRBV5-1 to TRBJ2-1; 8 bases are shared with TRBD1. The CDR3 sequence: CASSLGIAGGSFGNEQFF. DNA of the CDR3: TGCGCCAGCAGCTTGGGAATTGCAGGGGGCTCTTTTGGTAATGAGCAGTTCTTC.